This TCR beta chain was sequenced for a study of cytomegalovirus exposure and HLA in healthy donors. Findings and limits, study-wide: High specificity and sensitivity for cytomegalovirus status were reported for the classifier.

The PCR had 60 Vbeta and 13 Jbeta primers. The table came from immunoSEQ multiplex PCR; TCRdb's copy has only in-frame clones and leaves some out. The sample lists roughly 120,000 clones; about 73% were seen once. Concerning this clone itself: Its cognate antigen is unknown.

Trimming removed 1 base from V and 2 bases from J, with 13 bases in between. The CDR3 has 15 residues. CDR1 SGHTS and CDR2 YDEGEE come from the germline V gene. Sequences were obtained from PBMCs. The J gene is TRBJ2-7, the V gene TRBV5-8; D might be TRBD2 (6 bases). The receptor was derived from a middle-aged woman in good health and CMV-seropositive. The CDR3 DNA follows: TGTGCCAGCAGCTTGAGGAGGGCTAGGACCTACGAGCAGTACTTC. Protein product: CASSLRRARTYEQYF.